One sample yielded the 24 T cell receptor beta chains listed below, sequenced in a study of breast tumors, draining lymph nodes, adjacent tissues. Breast cancer patients provided tissue from their axillary draining lymph nodes. Each CDR3 protein is one row after TCRdb ran MiXCR on the multiplex PCR reads. The table lists about 230,000 distinct CDR3 sequences, approximately 30% of them singletons. The material sequenced was axillary lymph node tissue. The source is a female donor with breast cancer. Some clones in this sample may be carry-over from other donors' samples.

This clonotype was counted once. This rearrangement joins TRBV7-2 to TRBJ1-2; a possible D gene is TRBD1 (6 bases). This CDR3 region has 13 residues. CDR1 is SGHTA and CDR2 is FQGNSA in the germline V gene. Trimming cost V 5 bases and J 6 bases, with 13 bases left between them. CDR3 DNA: TGTGCCAGCAGCGTCGCCGGGGACAATGGCTACACCTTC. As protein: CASSVAGDNGYTF.

Concerning this clonotype: Mismatch with germline at one junction end may stem from a read error. V usage is TRBV20-1 and J usage is TRBJ1-6; tentatively, D is TRBD1 (6 bases). Germline CDR1 is DFQATT and CDR2 is SNEGSKA (reference sequence). The CDR3 spans 15 residues. The CDR3 nucleotides are TGCAGTGCTAGGTCAACAGGGCCCTACAATTCACCCCTCCACTTT. It yields the protein CSARSTGPYNSPLHF.

This clonotype was observed many times. One end of the junction fails to match germline, which may point to a read error. V is TRBV12-3 or TRBV12-4 and J is TRBJ2-1; 7 bases are shared with TRBD2. The CDR3 spans 12 residues. The CDR3 DNA follows: TGTGCCGGCAGTTTTGCGGGAGATAAGAAGTTCTTC. Translated: CAGSFAGDKKFF.

Concerning this clonotype itself: Mismatch with germline at one junction end may stem from a read error. The chain recombines TRBV20-1 with TRBJ1-4, with D possibly matching TRBD1 (5 bases). The germline CDR1 and CDR2 sequences are DFQATT and SNEGSKA (reference sequence). The CDR3 runs to 16 residues. The CDR3 protein is CSARPAGADTNQKLFF. CDR3 nucleotide sequence: TGCAGTGCTAGACCAGCCGGGGCGGATACTAATCAAAAACTGTTTTTT.

Details on this clonotype: One end of the junction fails to match germline, which may point to a read error. The V call is TRBV20-1, the J call TRBJ2-7; D is possibly TRBD1 (7 bases). The germline gives CDR1 DFQATT, CDR2 SNEGSKA (reference sequence). The CDR3 totals 14 residues. CDR3 nucleotides: TGCGGTGCTAGTGGGCAGGGGGGTTCCTACGAGCAGTACTTC. This gives the protein CGASGQGGSYEQYF.

There are many counts of this clonotype. The chain couples TRBV5-1 to TRBJ2-2, with a tentative D call TRBD1 (5 bases). Germline loops: CDR1 SGHRS, CDR2 YFSETQ. With 1 base removed from V and 4 bases from J, the gap between germline ends came to 11 bases. CDR3 length: 15 residues. The CDR3 sequence: CASSLSRGSTGELFF. The CDR3 DNA reads TGCGCCAGCAGCTTGTCTAGGGGCTCCACCGGGGAGCTGTTTTTT.

This clonotype was recorded many times. The chain couples TRBV5-1 to TRBJ1-4; D perhaps matches TRBD1 (5 bases). The CDR3 contains 14 residues. Germline CDR1 is SGHRS and CDR2 is YFSETQ. The V and J ends lost 5 bases and 3 bases respectively, with 11 bases between them. CDR3: CASSGGRPNEKLFF. The CDR3 DNA sequence: TGCGCCAGCAGTGGGGGTCGGCCTAATGAAAAACTGTTTTTT.

This clonotype has a count of ten or more. V is TRBV11-2 and J is TRBJ2-7; D gene uncertain. Germline V gene data show CDR1 as SGHAT and CDR2 as FQNNGV. V lost 0 bases and J lost 3, with 15 bases in between. The CDR3 has 16 residues. CDR3 sequence (DNA): TGTGCCAGCAGCTTAGATTCGGCGACATGGTTCTACGAGCAGTACTTC. Protein sequence: CASSLDSATWFYEQYF.

In its sample, this clonotype was seen many times. V and J are TRBV4-1 and TRBJ2-7, with D possibly matching TRBD1 (6 bases). V gave up 5 bases and J gave up 0 bases, with 14 bases separating them. Germline V lookup: CDR1 MGHRA, CDR2 YSYEKL. The CDR3 covers 15 residues. The CDR3 reads CASSTRQESSYEQYF. CDR3 coding DNA: TGCGCCAGCAGCACCAGACAGGAGAGCTCCTACGAGCAGTACTTC.

Of note for this clonotype: Being one base from a much bigger clone, this may be a read error. This rearrangement joins TRBV12-3 or TRBV12-4 to TRBJ2-1, with D unclear. The length of the CDR3 is 11 residues. Trimming removed 3 bases from V and 8 bases from J, with 5 bases in between. CDR3 residues: CASSFVDEQFF. CDR3 nucleotides: TGTGCCAGCAGTTTTGTTGATGAGCAGTTCTTC.

Remarks on this clonotype: A much bigger clone sits one base away, suggesting this may be a read error. For the CDR3, the DNA is TGTGCCAGCAACGAACTTAAAACGGAGGGGTCTGGAAGCACCATATATTTT. It codes for CASNELKTEGSGSTIYF. This chain uses TRBV12-3 or TRBV12-4 with TRBJ1-3; tentative D call: TRBD1 (5 bases). The CDR3 totals 17 residues.

Note on this clonotype: With a much larger clone just one base away, this may be a read error. Written as DNA, the CDR3 is TGTGCCGGCAGGCAAACCTATAATTCACCCCTCCACTTT. It codes for CAGRQTYNSPLHF. The chain links TRBV6-4 to TRBJ1-6, with D hard to call. The CDR3 contains 13 residues. The germline V gene encodes CDR1 MRHNA and CDR2 SNTAGT.

This clonotype was seen repeatedly, ten times or more. The chain employs TRBV6-1 and TRBJ2-1; D unresolved. This CDR3 is built from 12 residues. Germline V gives CDR1 MNHNS, CDR2 SASEGT. Trimming removed 6 bases from V and 7 bases from J, with 10 bases in between. The CDR3 loop reads CASSPRRNEQFF. For the CDR3, the DNA is TGTGCCAGCAGCCCCCGGAGAAATGAGCAGTTCTTC.

The sample holds a few counts of this clonotype. One junction end does not reproduce the germline sequence, and a read error may be involved. The chain links TRBV7-6 to TRBJ2-6; D possibly matches TRBD1 or TRBD2 (5 bases each). CDR1 is SGHVS, CDR2 FNYEAQ, per germline. The CDR3 spans 21 residues. The CDR3 DNA reads TGTGCCAGCAGCCATTCAGAGGTGGGGAGCAGCACCTCCCCTGGGGCCGACGTCCTGACTTTC. Translated, it gives CASSHSEVGSSTSPGADVLTF.

J is TRBJ2-3 and V is TRBV6-6, with D possibly called TRBD1 or TRBD2 (5 bases each). CDR3 length equals 18 residues. Deletions cut 2 bases from V and 2 bases from J, with 20 bases between. Germline-derived CDR1 and CDR2 are MNHNY and SVGAGI (reference sequence). CDR3 protein: CASSYGAYHGEYTDTQYF. The CDR3 coding sequence is TGTGCCAGCAGTTACGGGGCCTACCATGGGGAGTACACAGATACGCAGTATTTT.

This clonotype was recorded a few times. The J gene is TRBJ2-3, the V gene TRBV12-5; a weak D match, TRBD2 (5 bases). The CDR3 runs to 14 residues. CDR1 and CDR2 from the germline V gene are LGHNT and FRNRAP. Trimming removed 2 bases from V and 5 bases from J, with 11 bases in between. CDR3 coding DNA: TGTGCTAGTGGTTTGACCCAACTAGGAGATACGCAGTATTTT. This translates into CASGLTQLGDTQYF.

CDR3 DNA: TGCAGTGCTAGGAAGCCGGGGGCTGGCGATGGGACGGCCCTTAGCTCCTACAATGAGCAGTTCTTC. It codes for CSARKPGAGDGTALSSYNEQFF. The chain carries TRBV20-1 and TRBJ2-1; tentatively, D is TRBD1 or TRBD2 (6 bases each). CDR3 length: 22 amino acids. Looked up from germline, CDR1 is DFQATT and CDR2 is SNEGSKA (reference sequence). Trimming took off 3 bases at V and 0 bases at J, with 33 bases between the two ends.

The chain combines TRBV7-3 with TRBJ2-1; TRBD2 matches 13 bases. With 5 bases clipped from V and 10 bases from J, the junction kept 2 bases outside the gene matches. This CDR3 has 13 residues. Per the germline V gene, CDR1 is SGHTA and CDR2 is FQGTGA. Here the CDR3 DNA reads TGTGCCAGCAGCGTGGGACTAGCGGGAGAGCAGTTCTTC. Protein product: CASSVGLAGEQFF.

This clonotype was detected ten times or more. V gene TRBV5-6 combines with J gene TRBJ1-3; 9 bases are a match to TRBD1. CDR1 and CDR2 from the germline V gene are SGHDT and YYEEEE. J gave up 0 bases and V 3 bases, and 10 bases lay outside the gene matches. CDR3 length equals 18 residues. As DNA, the CDR3 is TGTGCCAGCAGCTCGGACAGGGGTGTACGGACCTCTGGAAACACCATATATTTT. Its protein is CASSSDRGVRTSGNTIYF. Full variable domain (rest looked up from reference TRBV5-6 and TRBJ1-3): DAGVTQSPTHLIKTRGQQVTLRCSPKSGHDTVSWYQQALGQGPQFIFQYYEEEERQRGNFPDRFSGHQFPNYSSELNVNALLLGDSALYLCASSSDRGVRTSGNTIYFGEGSWLTVV.

With regard to this clonotype: Because the CDR3's place on the DNA is in doubt, the DNA is left out and the CDR3 is given as listed by TCRdb. This chain connects TRBV7-8 to TRBJ2-7; the table gives TRBD1 as D, unverified against the DNA. 18 amino acids form the CDR3, both terminal residues included. The germline gives CDR1 SGHVS, CDR2 FQNEAQ. The CDR3 loop reads CASSIYLCSVSRGDEQYF.

This clonotype has ten or more counts. The chain is built from TRBV19 and TRBJ1-5; 8 positions agree with TRBD1. Germline CDR1 and CDR2: LNHDA and SQIVND (reference sequence). The V gene end was trimmed by 10 bases and the J gene end by 2 bases; junction bases not matched to a gene: 7. This CDR3 is 14 amino acids long. CDR3 region: CATSPGQGNQPQHF. CDR3 coding DNA: TGTGCCACGTCGCCGGGACAGGGCAATCAGCCCCAGCATTTT.

This clonotype was counted ten times or more. V gene TRBV5-8 combines with J gene TRBJ2-7; 7 bases match TRBD1. J was trimmed by 3 bases and V by 4 bases; bases with no gene match: 4. CDR1 and CDR2 from the germline V gene are SGHTS and YDEGEE. There are 13 residues in the CDR3. The CDR3 DNA sequence: TGTGCCAGCAGCGCCAACAGGGGCTACGAGCAGTACTTC. Protein product: CASSANRGYEQYF.

This clonotype was picked up many times. V is TRBV20-1 and J is TRBJ2-3; D not resolved. Trimming cost V 5 bases and J 5 bases, with 8 bases left between them. The CDR3 consists of 11 residues. Germline V CDR1 and CDR2: DFQATT, SNEGSKA (reference sequence). Written as DNA, the CDR3 is TGCAGTGCTTGGGCTATAGATACGCAGTATTTT. Protein: CSAWAIDTQYF.

The chain is built from TRBV6-2 or TRBV6-3 and TRBJ2-1; 8 nucleotides align to TRBD2. V shed 6 bases, J shed 9 bases, and the junction held 13 bases outside the gene matches. The CDR3 runs to 15 residues. The germline V gene has CDR1 MNHEY and CDR2 SVGEGT. The CDR3 DNA is TGTGCCAGCAGCCCTGGGGTAGCGGGAATAGGTGAGCAGTTCTTC. Protein product: CASSPGVAGIGEQFF.